Below, one T cell receptor beta chain is given with its context. No cognate antigen has been identified for it. No clone much larger than this one lies a single base away; base qualities are absent. Libraries were prepared through PCR. The data were produced on an Illumina HiSeq 4000. High-throughput sequencing was used to profile the CDR3 region of the TCR beta-chain in every patient. Regarding the original processing steps: A classifier to discriminate distant-metastatic papillary thyroid cancer patients was built from CDR3 differences across clinicopathological groups. To measure repertoire diversity the researchers used the Shannon index, while the Morisita-Horn index served to gauge how similar the tumor and blood repertoires were. The raw public reads went through TCRdb reprocessing: fastp at Q25, MiXCR clone calling, in-frame beta chains kept. The V and J calls come from TCRdb's annotation, not from the publication. The sample includes some 15,000 clones, with roughly 23% observed a single time. The biggest ten clones account for about 9.4% of the sample.

The germline V gene yields MDHEN for CDR1 and SYDVKM for CDR2. Deletion took 2 bases off V and 7 bases off J, with a span of 15 bases between the germline ends. The CDR3 runs 16 amino acids, cysteine and phenylalanine included. Here the CDR3 DNA is all that survives: 48 bases in frame from base 1. These data come from a study of metastatic and nonmetastatic thyroid tumors (TCRdb year 2020). Regarding the complete study: For patients with malignant and with benign thyroid disease, the researchers compared repertoires between peripheral blood samples and tumor or nodule tissue samples. Points the paper makes about the study in general: In both blood and tumor samples, TCR beta diversity was reported to be significantly higher in malignant tumors than in benign nodules.

No patient had received any treatment before thyroid surgery. The study retrospectively analysed patient clinical samples collected from about 2012 to 2018 using T-cell receptor beta sequencing. The receptor chain draws on TRBV28 and TRBJ1-6; too little of a D gene remains to name it. Sequenced material: adjacent normal tissue. This sequence originates from a female donor with papillary thyroid cancer or a benign thyroid nodule (not recorded which). Some clones in this sample may be carry-over from other donors' samples. In nucleotide form, the sequence is TGTGCCAGCAGTTTACCCCGGAGGGTGAGGAATTCACCCCTCCACTTT. It is translated as CASSLPRRVRNSPLHF.